Listed below are T cell receptor beta chains from one sample, sequenced in a study of preoperative IRX-2 immunotherapy in early breast cancer. This table comes from immunoSEQ multiplex PCR, and its TCRdb copy is limited to in-frame clones, with some not included. The sample shows roughly 42,000 clones, around 77% of them seen only once. Sequences were derived from tumor tissue, sampled after IRX-2 immunotherapy. These receptors all come from a human donor with breast cancer. Both conserved end residues are part of each CDR3. D genes are given only for firm matches. Clone size appears in some rows only: once, few, many, or a class for an expanded clone.

J	V	size	length	D	CDR3	DNA
TRBJ1-1	TRBV5-1	once	16	.	CASSWGPGTLNTEAFF	TGCGCCAGCAGCTGGGGACCCGGGACATTGAACACTGAAGCTTTCTTT
TRBJ1-1	TRBV19	.	16	.	CASTRSYVPMNTEAFF	TGTGCCAGTACCCGCAGTTACGTTCCGATGAACACTGAAGCTTTCTTT
TRBJ2-7	TRBV6-8	.	15	TRBD2	CASSYSSGRIDEQYF	TGTGCCAGCAGTTACTCCAGCGGGAGAATCGACGAGCAGTACTTC
TRBJ1-4	TRBV6-8	.	14	.	CASSRTALVEKLFF	TGTGCCAGCAGTCGGACGGCGCTGGTCGAAAAACTGTTTTTT
TRBJ2-3	TRBV5-1	.	15	.	CASSLDLGLLDTQYF	TGCGCCAGCAGCTTGGACTTGGGCCTGTTAGATACGCAGTATTTT
TRBJ2-1	TRBV10-2	.	15	.	CASSQQGISLDEQFF	TGCGCCAGCAGCCAACAGGGCATATCTCTCGATGAGCAGTTCTTC
TRBJ2-7	TRBV6-8	.	17	TRBD1	CASSSRISGTGSYEQYF	TGTGCCAGCAGTTCCCGCATCTCCGGGACAGGATCCTACGAGCAGTACTTC
TRBJ2-7	TRBV6-8	.	13	TRBD1	CATIRQGSYEQYF	TGTGCCACCATTAGACAGGGCTCCTACGAGCAGTACTTC
TRBJ2-3	TRBV28	.	12	.	CASRGPSDTQYF	TGTGCCAGCAGAGGACCTTCAGATACGCAGTATTTT
TRBJ1-3	TRBV5-1	.	15	.	CASSLAGPTGNTIYF	TGCGCCAGCAGCTTGGCCGGGCCAACTGGAAACACCATATATTTT
TRBJ1-5	TRBV5-1	.	14	.	CASSLGGANQPQHF	TGCGCCAGCAGCTTGGGAGGAGCCAATCAGCCTCAGCATTTT
TRBJ2-1	TRBV28	.	14	.	CASSSRAVYNEQFF	TGTGCCAGCAGTTCGCGGGCCGTCTACAATGAGCAGTTCTTC
TRBJ1-4	TRBV14	.	13	.	CASSQWTMGKLFF	TGTGCCAGCAGCCAATGGACAATGGGAAAACTGTTTTTT
TRBJ2-1	TRBV19	.	15	TRBD2	CASSTLAGGNNEQFF	TGTGCCAGTAGTACTCTAGCGGGAGGGAACAATGAGCAGTTCTTC
TRBJ2-7	TRBV11-3	.	15	.	CASSLSGAPSYEQYF	TGTGCCAGCAGCCTTTCCGGGGCCCCCTCCTACGAGCAGTACTTC
TRBJ2-7	TRBV18	.	14	TRBD1	CASSLGTGRMEQYF	TGTGCCAGCTCACTGGGGACAGGGCGCATGGAGCAGTACTTC
TRBJ1-1	TRBV23-1	.	13	.	CASSLSGTFEAFF	TGCGCCAGCAGCTTGAGTGGGACATTTGAAGCTTTCTTT
TRBJ2-1	TRBV2	.	17	TRBD2	CASSVTLAGDSYNEQFF	TGTGCCAGCAGCGTCACACTAGCGGGGGACTCCTACAATGAGCAGTTCTTC
TRBJ2-7	TRBV6-8	.	13	TRBD1	CASSTTGGYEQYF	TGTGCCAGCAGTACTACAGGGGGCTACGAGCAGTACTTC
TRBJ2-7	TRBV6-8	few	15	TRBD2	CASIYGLAGSDEQYF	TGTGCCAGCATCTACGGACTAGCGGGTAGTGACGAGCAGTACTTC
TRBJ2-2	TRBV19	.	13	.	CASSIWGAGELFF	TGTGCCAGTAGTATCTGGGGCGCGGGGGAGCTGTTTTTT
TRBJ2-7	TRBV29-1	.	12	.	CSFEGYSYEQYF	TGCAGTTTTGAGGGCTACTCCTACGAGCAGTACTTC
TRBJ2-6	TRBV25-1	.	17	.	CASKGHSGTSGANVLTF	TGTGCCAGCAAAGGACATTCGGGAACGTCTGGGGCCAACGTCCTGACTTTC
TRBJ2-5	TRBV29-1	.	13	TRBD2	CSVGTSGFQTQYF	TGCAGCGTTGGGACTAGCGGGTTTCAGACCCAGTACTTC
TRBJ1-1	TRBV19	.	16	.	CASIPRTANMNTEAFF	TGTGCCAGTATCCCCCGGACGGCTAACATGAACACTGAAGCTTTCTTT